The rows below give T cell receptor beta chains drawn from one sample of a study of blood T cell repertoires in COVID-19. Libraries were prepared by immunoSEQ multiplex PCR; TCRdb keeps only in-frame clonotypes and omits some of them. The profile shows some 200,000 clones, 80% to 90% of them singletons. The sample comprised peripheral blood. These receptors originate from a woman of 80 years or more with active or convalescent COVID-19. Each CDR3 is given with its conserved first and last residue. D genes are given only for firm matches. Clone sizes are given selectively: once, few, many, or a class where the clone is expanded.

j_call clone_size d_call v_call cdr3_aa cdr3_nt
TRBJ2-3 NA TRBD1 TRBV28 CASSLRAQGVRRTDTQYF TGTGCCAGCAGTTTAAGGGCGCAGGGGGTGAGGCGCACAGATACGCAGTATTTT
TRBJ2-3 NA NA TRBV27 CASFGGQGHTQYF TGTGCCAGTTTCGGGGGGCAAGGTCATACACAGTATTTT
TRBJ1-2 NA TRBD1 TRBV9 CASSVDGTGGYGYTF TGTGCCAGCAGCGTAGATGGGACAGGGGGCTATGGCTACACCTTC
TRBJ1-2 NA NA TRBV5-1 CASSSQQGNYGYTF TGCGCCAGCAGCTCCCAACAGGGCAACTATGGCTACACCTTC
TRBJ2-1 NA TRBD2 TRBV11-3 CASSQGLAGLRSYNEQFF TGTGCCAGCAGCCAAGGACTAGCGGGGCTTCGCTCCTACAATGAGCAGTTCTTC
TRBJ1-1 NA TRBD1 TRBV5-1 CASSATGGDTEAFF TGCGCCAGCAGCGCGACAGGGGGGGACACTGAAGCTTTCTTT
TRBJ1-5 NA TRBD1 TRBV7-8 CASSPGPDRVGQPQHF TGTGCCAGCAGCCCTGGTCCGGACAGGGTCGGCCAGCCCCAGCATTTT
TRBJ2-7 NA NA TRBV28 CASSLTGVSYEQYF TGTGCCAGCAGTTTGACAGGAGTTTCCTACGAGCAGTACTTC
TRBJ1-5 NA NA TRBV18 CASSPGTANQPQHF TGTGCCAGCTCACCCGGAACAGCAAATCAGCCCCAGCATTTT
TRBJ1-2 few NA TRBV7-8 CASSSSFGPAIGYTF TGTGCCAGCAGCTCTTCTTTTGGGCCTGCTATCGGCTACACCTTC
TRBJ1-2 NA NA TRBV18 CASSPNPDTGYGYTF TGTGCCAGCTCACCAAACCCCGACACAGGCTATGGCTACACCTTC
TRBJ2-4 once TRBD1 TRBV2 CASRGGQAPNIQYF TGTGCCAGCAGAGGTGGACAGGCCCCAAACATTCAGTACTTC
TRBJ2-3 NA TRBD2 TRBV18 CASSPNPFGGATDTQYF TGTGCCAGCTCACCAAACCCTTTCGGGGGGGCCACAGATACGCAGTATTTT
TRBJ1-1 NA TRBD1 TRBV11-2 CASSFSSRGVTEAFF TGTGCCAGCAGCTTCTCTTCCAGGGGGGTCACTGAAGCTTTCTTT
TRBJ2-2 NA TRBD2 TRBV3-1/TRBV3-2 CASSQDIGTRGNTGELFF TGTGCCAGCAGCCAGGACATAGGGACTAGGGGGAACACCGGGGAGCTGTTTTTT
TRBJ1-2 NA TRBD1 TRBV27 CASRPDRTNYGYTF TGTGCCAGCAGGCCGGACAGGACGAACTATGGCTACACCTTC
TRBJ2-7 once TRBD2 TRBV4-3 CASSQTLAGGLREQYF TGCGCCAGCAGCCAGACACTAGCGGGGGGCCTCCGGGAGCAGTACTTC
TRBJ2-1 NA TRBD2 TRBV13 CASSFLAGVGNEQFF TGTGCCAGCAGTTTCTTAGCGGGAGTCGGCAATGAGCAGTTCTTC
TRBJ1-5 few TRBD1 TRBV19 CASSPPDRGYQPQHF TGTGCCAGTAGTCCCCCCGACAGGGGTTATCAGCCCCAGCATTTT
TRBJ2-2 once NA TRBV6-6 CASSYNRVAGELFF TGTGCCAGCAGTTACAACAGAGTGGCCGGGGAGCTGTTTTTT
TRBJ2-3 few TRBD2 TRBV5-1 CASSGAGGTDTQYF TGCGCCAGCAGCGGGGCGGGAGGGACAGATACGCAGTATTTT
TRBJ1-1 NA TRBD1 TRBV11-2 CASSPRTGTNTEAFF TGTGCCAGCAGCCCTAGGACAGGGACAAACACTGAAGCTTTCTTT
TRBJ2-7 once TRBD1 TRBV18 CASSPPRGLWGYEQYF TGTGCCAGCTCACCACCGAGGGGGCTGTGGGGGTACGAGCAGTACTTC
TRBJ1-4 NA NA TRBV12-3/TRBV12-4 CASSRSSEEKLFF TGTGCCAGCAGCCGCTCATCGGAGGAAAAACTGTTTTTT
TRBJ2-1 NA TRBD2 TRBV13 CASSLMTSGGHEQFF TGTGCCAGCAGCTTAATGACTAGCGGGGGTCATGAGCAGTTCTTC
TRBJ2-6 NA TRBD2 TRBV5-1 CASSPGGTGANVLTF TGCGCCAGCAGCCCCGGGGGGACTGGGGCCAACGTCCTGACTTTC
TRBJ2-1 NA TRBD1 TRBV19 CASSNGQGAAYNEQFF TGTGCCAGTAGTAACGGACAGGGCGCGGCCTACAATGAGCAGTTCTTC
TRBJ2-1 NA TRBD2 TRBV9 CASSVVTSGRNEQFF TGTGCCAGCAGCGTAGTGACTAGCGGGAGAAATGAGCAGTTCTTC
TRBJ2-3 once TRBD2 TRBV7-3 CASSLNSGSWDTQYF TGTGCCAGCAGCCTAAACAGCGGGAGCTGGGATACGCAGTATTTT
TRBJ2-7 many TRBD1 TRBV2 CASSESPGQMSYEQYF TGTGCCAGCAGCGAGAGTCCGGGACAGATGTCCTACGAGCAGTACTTC
TRBJ1-3 NA TRBD1 TRBV7-2 CASSLVGTGGGNTIYF TGTGCCAGCAGCTTAGTCGGGACAGGGGGTGGAAACACCATATATTTT
TRBJ1-5 NA NA TRBV19 CASSIPGDQPQHF TGTGCCAGTAGTATTCCAGGGGATCAGCCCCAGCATTTT
TRBJ1-5 once TRBD1 TRBV12-3/TRBV12-4 CASSPITGEPQHF TGTGCCAGCAGTCCAATAACAGGGGAGCCCCAGCATTTT
TRBJ1-3 NA TRBD1 TRBV5-1 CASSQTGDSSGNTIYF TGCGCCAGCAGTCAGACAGGGGATAGCTCTGGAAACACCATATATTTT
TRBJ2-1 NA TRBD1 TRBV7-2 CASSVSGTGVHNEQFF TGTGCCAGCAGCGTATCCGGGACAGGGGTCCACAATGAGCAGTTCTTC
TRBJ2-7 NA NA TRBV5-6 CASSLGGRSGSYEQYF TGTGCCAGCAGCTTAGGTGGGAGGTCTGGCTCCTACGAGCAGTACTTC
TRBJ2-1 NA NA TRBV21-1 CASSKAWRESEFF TGTGCCAGCAGCAAAGCTTGGCGGGAGTCGGAGTTCTTC
TRBJ2-1 once NA TRBV11-2 CASSSSGRFINEQFF TGTGCCAGCAGCTCCAGTGGGAGATTTATCAATGAGCAGTTCTTC
TRBJ2-2 NA TRBD2 TRBV7-9 CASSTESGGDTGELFF TGTGCCAGCAGCACCGAAAGCGGGGGCGACACCGGGGAGCTGTTTTTT
TRBJ1-5 NA TRBD1 TRBV19 CASSISSGQGFVGNQPQHF TGTGCCAGTAGTATATCATCTGGACAGGGGTTTGTGGGCAATCAGCCCCAGCATTTT
TRBJ2-7 NA TRBD2 TRBV19 CASSPQLGGGSEQYF TGTGCCAGTAGCCCCCAGCTTGGGGGGGGATCGGAGCAGTACTTC
TRBJ2-7 NA NA TRBV6-5 CASTPQTGRNEQYF TGTGCCAGCACCCCTCAGACAGGGAGGAACGAGCAGTACTTC
TRBJ2-3 NA NA TRBV12-2 CASPQGSGGPGRDTQYF TGTGCAAGTCCCCAGGGGAGCGGGGGGCCGGGTAGAGATACGCAGTATTTT
TRBJ2-5 NA NA TRBV9 CASSVGGYQETQYF TGTGCCAGCAGCGTAGGTGGCTACCAAGAGACCCAGTACTTC
TRBJ1-1 NA NA TRBV6-4 CASSVRTGTEAFF TGTGCCAGCAGTGTGAGAACAGGCACTGAAGCTTTCTTT